Here is one T cell receptor (beta chain) with its context. The entry originates in a study of Tregs in tolerant kidney transplant recipients. Germline CDR1 and CDR2: SGDLS and YYNGEE. The CDR3 sequence is 16 residues long. The J segment lost 2 bases and the V segment lost 4 bases, leaving 10 bases of the junction unmatched. Related graft donors supplied nonmyeloablative bone marrow transplants, and mixed chimerism was transient. Unstimulated regulatory T cells (CD4+CD25+CD127-), CD4+CD25- non-regulatory cells, CD4 and CD8 cells were FACS-sorted from thawed PBMCs. Method: immunoSEQ multiplex PCR; TCRdb's copy keeps in-frame clones and lacks some. The sample includes about 55,000 clones, 91% of them seen just once.

The chain joins TRBV9 to TRBJ2-3, with 7 bases fitting TRBD1. This clonotype originated in a human patient who received a combined kidney and bone marrow transplant. The graft donor may be the source of some T cells. Source: CD8+ T cells from blood (PBMCs), taken 24 months after the transplant. The CDR3 spells CASSLSQGPPTDTQYF. As DNA, the CDR3 is TGTGCCAGCAGCCTATCACAGGGGCCCCCCACAGATACGCAGTATTTT.